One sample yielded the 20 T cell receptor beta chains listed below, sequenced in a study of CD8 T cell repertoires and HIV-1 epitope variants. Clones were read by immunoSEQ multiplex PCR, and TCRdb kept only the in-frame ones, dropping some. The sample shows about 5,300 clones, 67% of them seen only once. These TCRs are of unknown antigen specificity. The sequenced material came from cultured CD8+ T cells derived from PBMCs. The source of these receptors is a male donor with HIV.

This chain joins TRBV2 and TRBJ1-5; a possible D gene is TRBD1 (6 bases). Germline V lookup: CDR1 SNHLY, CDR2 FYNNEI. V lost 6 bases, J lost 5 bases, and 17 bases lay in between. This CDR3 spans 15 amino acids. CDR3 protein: CASRGTRGVDQPQHF. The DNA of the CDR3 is TGTGCCAGCAGAGGGACACGGGGAGTCGATCAGCCCCAGCATTTT.

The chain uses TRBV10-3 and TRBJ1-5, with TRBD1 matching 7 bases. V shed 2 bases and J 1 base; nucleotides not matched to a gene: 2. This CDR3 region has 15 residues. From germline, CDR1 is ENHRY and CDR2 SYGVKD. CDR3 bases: TGTGCCATCAGTGAGGCAGGGGGAAGCAATCAGCCCCAGCATTTT. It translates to CAISEAGGSNQPQHF.

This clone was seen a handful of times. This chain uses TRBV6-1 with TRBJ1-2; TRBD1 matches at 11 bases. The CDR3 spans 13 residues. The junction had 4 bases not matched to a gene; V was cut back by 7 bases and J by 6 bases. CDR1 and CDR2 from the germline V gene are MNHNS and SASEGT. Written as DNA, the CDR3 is TGTGCCAGCAACGGACAGGGGGCGGATGGCTACACCTTC. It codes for CASNGQGADGYTF.

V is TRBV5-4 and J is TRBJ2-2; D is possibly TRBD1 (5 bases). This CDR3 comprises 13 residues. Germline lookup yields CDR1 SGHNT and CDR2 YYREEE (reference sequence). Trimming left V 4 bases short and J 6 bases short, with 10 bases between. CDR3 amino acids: CASSPGLAGELFF. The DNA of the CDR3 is TGTGCCAGCAGCCCAGGGTTAGCCGGGGAGCTGTTTTTT.

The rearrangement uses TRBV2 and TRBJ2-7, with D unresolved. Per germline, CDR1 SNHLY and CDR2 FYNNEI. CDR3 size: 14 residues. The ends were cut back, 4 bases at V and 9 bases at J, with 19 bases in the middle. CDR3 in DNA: TGTGCCAGCAGTGTAAGTTCGTCGGATTCAGGGCAGTACTTC. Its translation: CASSVSSSDSGQYF.

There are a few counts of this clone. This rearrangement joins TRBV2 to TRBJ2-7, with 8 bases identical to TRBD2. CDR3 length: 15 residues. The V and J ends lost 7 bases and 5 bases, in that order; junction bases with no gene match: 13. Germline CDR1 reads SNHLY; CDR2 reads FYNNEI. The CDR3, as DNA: TGTGCCAGCATCCGGGGCAGCGGGAGCCTTCACGAGCAGTACTTC. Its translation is CASIRGSGSLHEQYF.

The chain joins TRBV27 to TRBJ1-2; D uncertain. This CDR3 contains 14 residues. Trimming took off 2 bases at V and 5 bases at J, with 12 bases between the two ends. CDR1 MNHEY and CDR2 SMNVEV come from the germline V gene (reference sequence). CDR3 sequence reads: CASSLGFGGYGYTF. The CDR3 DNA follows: TGTGCCAGCAGTTTAGGCTTCGGAGGGTATGGCTACACCTTC.

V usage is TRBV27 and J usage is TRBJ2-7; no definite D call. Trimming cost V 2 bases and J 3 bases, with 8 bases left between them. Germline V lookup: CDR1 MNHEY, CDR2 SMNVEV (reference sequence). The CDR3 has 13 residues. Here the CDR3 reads CASSLRALYEQYF. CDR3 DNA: TGTGCCAGCAGTTTACGGGCCCTCTACGAGCAGTACTTC.

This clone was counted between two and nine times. In nucleotides, the CDR3 is TGTGCCAGCAGCGCATACTCGGGACAGGGCGGCTACAATGAGCAGTTCTTC. It encodes CASSAYSGQGGYNEQFF. The rearrangement joins TRBV9 to TRBJ2-1; 9 bases match TRBD1. There are 17 residues in the CDR3. The V and J ends lost 3 bases and 3 bases, in that order; junction bases with no gene match: 10. Germline V gives CDR1 SGDLS, CDR2 YYNGEE.

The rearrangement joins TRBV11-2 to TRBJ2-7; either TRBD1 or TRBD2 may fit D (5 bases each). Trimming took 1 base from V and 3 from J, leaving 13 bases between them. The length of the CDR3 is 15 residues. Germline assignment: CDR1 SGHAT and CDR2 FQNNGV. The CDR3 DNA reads TGTGCCAGCAGCTTAGGGGCAGGGACGATCTACGAGCAGTACTTC. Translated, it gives CASSLGAGTIYEQYF.

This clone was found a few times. CDR3 sequence reads: CATRTALNTEAFF. CDR3 in DNA: TGTGCCACCAGGACAGCGTTGAACACTGAAGCTTTCTTT. The chain recombines TRBV15 with TRBJ1-1, with D tentatively TRBD1 (5 bases). The V gene's germline CDR1 is LNHNV and CDR2 YYDKDF (reference sequence). The V end was cut by 6 bases, the J end by 0 bases, with 8 bases between. This CDR3 spans 13 amino acids.

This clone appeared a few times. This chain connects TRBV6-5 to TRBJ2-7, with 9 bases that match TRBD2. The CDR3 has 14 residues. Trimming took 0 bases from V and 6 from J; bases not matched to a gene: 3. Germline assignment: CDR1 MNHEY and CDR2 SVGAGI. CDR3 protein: CASSYSGTSTEQYF. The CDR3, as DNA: TGTGCCAGCAGTTACTCCGGGACTAGCACCGAGCAGTACTTC.

CDR3 in amino acids: CASSPETRATDTQYF. CDR3 nucleotide sequence: TGTGCCAGCAGTCCCGAGACGAGAGCCACAGATACGCAGTATTTT. The V gene is TRBV28, the J gene TRBJ2-3; no reliable D call. Germline CDR1 reads MDHEN; CDR2 reads SYDVKM. CDR3 size: 15 residues. Trimming stripped 5 bases from V and 2 bases from J, with 14 bases between.

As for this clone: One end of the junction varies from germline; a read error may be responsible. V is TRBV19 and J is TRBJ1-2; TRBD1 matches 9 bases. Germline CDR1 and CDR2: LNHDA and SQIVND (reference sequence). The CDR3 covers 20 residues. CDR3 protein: CASSIEPTGGTPTHLYGYTF. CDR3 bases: TGTGCCAGTAGCATAGAACCGACAGGGGGAACCCCTACCCACTTATATGGCTACACCTTC.

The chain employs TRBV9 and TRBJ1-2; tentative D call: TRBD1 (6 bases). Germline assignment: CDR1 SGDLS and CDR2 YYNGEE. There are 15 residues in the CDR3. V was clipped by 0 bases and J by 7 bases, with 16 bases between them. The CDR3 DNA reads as TGTGCCAGCAGCGTAGGATTATCAGGGGCGAGTGGCTACACCTTC. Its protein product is CASSVGLSGASGYTF.

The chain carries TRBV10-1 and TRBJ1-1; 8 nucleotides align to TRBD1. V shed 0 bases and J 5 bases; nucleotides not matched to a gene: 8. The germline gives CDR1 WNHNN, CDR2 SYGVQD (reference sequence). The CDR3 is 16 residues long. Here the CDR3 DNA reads TGCGCCAGCAGTGAGTCCGTGGACAGGGCGCCAACTGAAGCTTTCTTT. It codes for CASSESVDRAPTEAFF.

The CDR3 sequence: CASSLAGTGTYEQYF. The CDR3 nucleotides read TGTGCCAGCAGCTTAGCCGGGACAGGGACCTACGAGCAGTACTTC. This chain connects TRBV11-2 to TRBJ2-7, with 9 bases fitting TRBD1. Losses at the gene ends were 1 base for V and 2 bases for J; bases not matched to a gene: 3. The germline gives CDR1 SGHAT, CDR2 FQNNGV. The CDR3 is made up of 15 amino acids.

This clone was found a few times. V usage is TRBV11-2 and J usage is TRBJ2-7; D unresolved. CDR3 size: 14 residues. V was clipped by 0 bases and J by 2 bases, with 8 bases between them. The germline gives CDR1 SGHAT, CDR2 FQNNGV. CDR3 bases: TGTGCCAGCAGCTTAGAGGGCATGACCTACGAGCAGTACTTC. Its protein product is CASSLEGMTYEQYF.

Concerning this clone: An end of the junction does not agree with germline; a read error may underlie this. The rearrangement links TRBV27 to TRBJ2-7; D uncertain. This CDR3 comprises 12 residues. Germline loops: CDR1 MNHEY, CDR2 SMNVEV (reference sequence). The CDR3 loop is CASSPPSHEQYF. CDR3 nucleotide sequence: TGTGCCAGCAGTCCGCCCTCCCACGAGCAGTACTTC.

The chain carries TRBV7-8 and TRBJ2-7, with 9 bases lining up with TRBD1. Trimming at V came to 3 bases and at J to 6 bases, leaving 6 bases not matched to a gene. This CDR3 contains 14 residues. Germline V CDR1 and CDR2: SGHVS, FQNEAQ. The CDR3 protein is CASSFTGTGSEQYF. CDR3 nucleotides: TGTGCCAGCAGCTTCACCGGGACAGGGAGCGAGCAGTACTTC.